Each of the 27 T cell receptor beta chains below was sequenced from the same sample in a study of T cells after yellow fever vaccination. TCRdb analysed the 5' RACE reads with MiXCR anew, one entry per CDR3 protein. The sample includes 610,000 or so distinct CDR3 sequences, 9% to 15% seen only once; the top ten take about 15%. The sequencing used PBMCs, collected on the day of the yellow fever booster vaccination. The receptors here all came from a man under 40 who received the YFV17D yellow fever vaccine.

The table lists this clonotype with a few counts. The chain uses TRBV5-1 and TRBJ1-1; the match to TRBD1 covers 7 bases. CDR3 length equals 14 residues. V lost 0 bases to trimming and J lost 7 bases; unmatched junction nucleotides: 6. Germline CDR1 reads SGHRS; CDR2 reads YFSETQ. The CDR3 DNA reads TGCGCCAGCAGCTTGGGAACAGGGGCTATTGAAGCTTTCTTT. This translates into CASSLGTGAIEAFF.

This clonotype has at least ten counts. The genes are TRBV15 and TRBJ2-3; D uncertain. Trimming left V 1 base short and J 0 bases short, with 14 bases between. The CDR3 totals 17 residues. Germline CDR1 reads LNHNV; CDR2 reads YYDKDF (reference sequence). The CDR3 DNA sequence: TGTGCCACCAGCAGAGCCCCATTACCCACCAGCACAGATACGCAGTATTTT. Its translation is CATSRAPLPTSTDTQYF.

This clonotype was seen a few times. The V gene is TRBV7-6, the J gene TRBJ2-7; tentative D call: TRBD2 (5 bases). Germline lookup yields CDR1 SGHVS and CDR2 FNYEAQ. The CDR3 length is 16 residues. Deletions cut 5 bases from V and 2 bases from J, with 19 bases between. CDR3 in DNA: TGTGCCAGCAGCGCCCCGGAGAGGGCGGAACCCTACGAGCAGTACTTC. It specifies CASSAPERAEPYEQYF.

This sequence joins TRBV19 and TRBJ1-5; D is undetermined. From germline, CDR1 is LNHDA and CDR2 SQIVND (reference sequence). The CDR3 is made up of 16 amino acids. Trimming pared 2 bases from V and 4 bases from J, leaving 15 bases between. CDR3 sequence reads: CASSISAGDYNQPQHF. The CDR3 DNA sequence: TGTGCCAGTAGTATATCAGCGGGTGATTATAATCAGCCCCAGCATTTT.

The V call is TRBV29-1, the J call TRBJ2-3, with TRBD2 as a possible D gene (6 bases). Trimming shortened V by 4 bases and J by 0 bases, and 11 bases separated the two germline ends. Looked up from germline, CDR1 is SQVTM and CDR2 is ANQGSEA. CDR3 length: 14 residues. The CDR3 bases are TGCAGCGTTGGGGCGGGAACTAGCACAGATACGCAGTATTTT. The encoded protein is CSVGAGTSTDTQYF.

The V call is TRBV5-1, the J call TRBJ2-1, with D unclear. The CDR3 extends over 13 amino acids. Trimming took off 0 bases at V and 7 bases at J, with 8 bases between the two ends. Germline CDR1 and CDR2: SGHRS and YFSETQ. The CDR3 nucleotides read TGCGCCAGCAGCTTGGCTGCAGCTAATGAGCAGTTCTTC. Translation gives CASSLAAANEQFF.

The CDR3: CSEARVGTGSGTQYF. CDR3 in DNA: TGCAGCGAGGCTAGAGTAGGGACAGGGAGCGGGACCCAGTACTTC. The chain carries TRBV29-1 and TRBJ2-5; 9 positions agree with TRBD1. Germline V lookup: CDR1 SQVTM, CDR2 ANQGSEA. The CDR3 is 15 residues long. V shed 7 bases and J 7 bases; nucleotides not matched to a gene: 16.

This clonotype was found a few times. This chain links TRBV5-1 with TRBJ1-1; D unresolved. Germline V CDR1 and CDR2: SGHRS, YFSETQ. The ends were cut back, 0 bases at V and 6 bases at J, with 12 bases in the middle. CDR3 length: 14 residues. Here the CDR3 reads CASSLELGGSEAFF. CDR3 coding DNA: TGCGCCAGCAGCTTGGAGTTAGGAGGTTCTGAAGCTTTCTTT.

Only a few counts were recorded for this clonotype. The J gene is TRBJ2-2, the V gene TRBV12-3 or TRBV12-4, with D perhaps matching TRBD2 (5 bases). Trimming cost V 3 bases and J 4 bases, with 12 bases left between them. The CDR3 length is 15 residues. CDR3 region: CASSLRARSTGELFF. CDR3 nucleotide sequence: TGTGCCAGCAGTTTGAGGGCACGCAGCACCGGGGAGCTGTTTTTT.

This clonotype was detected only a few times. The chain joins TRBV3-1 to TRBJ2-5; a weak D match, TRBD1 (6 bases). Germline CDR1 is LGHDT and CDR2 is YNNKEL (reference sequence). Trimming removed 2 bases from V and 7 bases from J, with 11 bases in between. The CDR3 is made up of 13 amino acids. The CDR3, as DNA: TGTGCCAGCAGCCAACGGACAGACGTGACCCAGTACTTC. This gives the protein CASSQRTDVTQYF.

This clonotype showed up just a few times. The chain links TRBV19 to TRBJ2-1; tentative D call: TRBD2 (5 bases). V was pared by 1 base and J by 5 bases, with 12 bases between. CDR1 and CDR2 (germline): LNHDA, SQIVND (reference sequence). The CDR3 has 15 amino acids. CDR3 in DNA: TGTGCCAGTAGTATAGGACGGGCGGAGGACAATGAGCAGTTCTTC. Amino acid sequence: CASSIGRAEDNEQFF.

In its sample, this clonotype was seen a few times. The CDR3 DNA reads as TGCAGTGCTAGAGATCAAAGACTAGCGGGAGGGCCTGATGAGCAGTTCTTC. Its translation: CSARDQRLAGGPDEQFF. This chain joins TRBV20-1 and TRBJ2-1; 14 positions agree with TRBD2. Germline CDR1 reads DFQATT; CDR2 reads SNEGSKA (reference sequence). The CDR3 length is 17 residues. V gave up 0 bases and J gave up 8 bases; unmatched junction bases: 9.

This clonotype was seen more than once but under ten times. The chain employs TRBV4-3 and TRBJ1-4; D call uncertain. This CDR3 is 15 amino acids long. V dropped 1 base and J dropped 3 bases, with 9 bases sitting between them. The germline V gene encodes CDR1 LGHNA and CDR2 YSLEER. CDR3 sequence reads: CASSQGSGPNEKLFF. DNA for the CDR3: TGCGCCAGCAGCCAAGGGTCCGGCCCTAATGAAAAACTGTTTTTT.

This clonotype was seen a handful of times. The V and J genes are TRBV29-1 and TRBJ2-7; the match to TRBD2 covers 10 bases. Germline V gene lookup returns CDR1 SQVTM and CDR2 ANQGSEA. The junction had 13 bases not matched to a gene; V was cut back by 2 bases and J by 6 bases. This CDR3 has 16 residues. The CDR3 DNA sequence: TGCAGCGTTGAATTGTGGCTAGCGGGAGATGTTGCCGAGCAGTACTTC. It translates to CSVELWLAGDVAEQYF.

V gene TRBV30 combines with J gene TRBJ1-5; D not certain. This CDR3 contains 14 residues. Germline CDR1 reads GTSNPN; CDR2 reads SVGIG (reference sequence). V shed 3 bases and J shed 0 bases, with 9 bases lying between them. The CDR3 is CAWSVLLSNQPQHF. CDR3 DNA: TGTGCCTGGAGCGTCTTACTTAGCAATCAGCCCCAGCATTTT.

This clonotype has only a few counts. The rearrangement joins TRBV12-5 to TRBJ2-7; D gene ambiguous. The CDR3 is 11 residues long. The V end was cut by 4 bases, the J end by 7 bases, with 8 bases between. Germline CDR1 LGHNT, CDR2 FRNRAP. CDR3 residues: CASGWPPEQYF. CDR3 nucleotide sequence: TGTGCTAGTGGTTGGCCTCCGGAGCAGTACTTC.

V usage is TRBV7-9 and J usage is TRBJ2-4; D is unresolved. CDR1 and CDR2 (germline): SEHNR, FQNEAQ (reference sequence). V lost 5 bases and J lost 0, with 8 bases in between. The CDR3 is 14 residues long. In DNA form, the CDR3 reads TGTGCCAGCAGCCCGAATCTAGCCAAAAACATTCAGTACTTC. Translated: CASSPNLAKNIQYF.

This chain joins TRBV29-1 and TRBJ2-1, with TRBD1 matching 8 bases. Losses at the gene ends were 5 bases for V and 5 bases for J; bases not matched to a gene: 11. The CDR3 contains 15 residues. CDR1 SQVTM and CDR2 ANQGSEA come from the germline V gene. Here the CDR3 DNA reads TGCAGCGTTTACCCCAGACAGGGGCTCCACAATGAGCAGTTCTTC. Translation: CSVYPRQGLHNEQFF.

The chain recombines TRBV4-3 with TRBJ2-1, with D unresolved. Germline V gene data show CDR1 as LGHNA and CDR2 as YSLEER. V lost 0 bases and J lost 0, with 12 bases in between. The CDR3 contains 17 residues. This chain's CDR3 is CASSQDAPPVSYNEQFF. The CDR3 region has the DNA TGCGCCAGCAGCCAAGATGCACCTCCAGTCTCCTACAATGAGCAGTTCTTC.

The CDR3 nucleotides read TGCGCCAGCAGCTCAACAGGGGGACGGCAGCCCCAGCATTTT. This gives the protein CASSSTGGRQPQHF. This sequence joins TRBV5-1 and TRBJ1-5; 8 positions agree with TRBD1. Germline lookup yields CDR1 SGHRS and CDR2 YFSETQ. The ends lost 3 bases at V and 7 bases at J; junction bases unmatched: 6. The CDR3 runs to 14 residues.

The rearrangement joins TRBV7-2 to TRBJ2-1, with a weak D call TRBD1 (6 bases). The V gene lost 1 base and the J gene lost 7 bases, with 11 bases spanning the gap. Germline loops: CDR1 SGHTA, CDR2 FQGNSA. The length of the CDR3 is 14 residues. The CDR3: CASSLVTGMNEQFF. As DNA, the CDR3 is TGTGCCAGCAGCTTAGTAACAGGGATGAATGAGCAGTTCTTC.

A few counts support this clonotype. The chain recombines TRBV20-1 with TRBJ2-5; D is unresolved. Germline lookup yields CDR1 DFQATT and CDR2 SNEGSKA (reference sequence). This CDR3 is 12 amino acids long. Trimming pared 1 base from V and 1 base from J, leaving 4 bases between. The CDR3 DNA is TGCAGTGCTAGAGGAATCCAAGAGACCCAGTACTTC. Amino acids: CSARGIQETQYF.

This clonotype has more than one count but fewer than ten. CDR3: CASSLRPFTGELFF. The CDR3, as DNA: TGTGCCAGCAGCTTAAGGCCGTTCACCGGGGAGCTGTTTTTT. The chain uses TRBV7-9 and TRBJ2-2; D gene unclear. This CDR3 has 14 residues. CDR1 SEHNR and CDR2 FQNEAQ come from the germline V gene (reference sequence). V lost 2 bases and J lost 4, with 8 bases in between.

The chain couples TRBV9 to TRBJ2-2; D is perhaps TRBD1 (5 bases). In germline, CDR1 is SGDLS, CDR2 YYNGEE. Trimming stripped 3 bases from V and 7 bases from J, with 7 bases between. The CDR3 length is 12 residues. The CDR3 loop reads CASSGGGGELFF. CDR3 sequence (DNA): TGTGCCAGCAGCGGGGGCGGCGGGGAGCTGTTTTTT.

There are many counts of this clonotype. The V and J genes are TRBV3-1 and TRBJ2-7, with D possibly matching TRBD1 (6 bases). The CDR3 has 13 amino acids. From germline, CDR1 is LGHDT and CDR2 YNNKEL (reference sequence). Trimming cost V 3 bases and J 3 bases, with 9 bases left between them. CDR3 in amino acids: CASSHRGNYEQYF. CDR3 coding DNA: TGTGCCAGCAGCCACAGGGGTAACTACGAGCAGTACTTC.

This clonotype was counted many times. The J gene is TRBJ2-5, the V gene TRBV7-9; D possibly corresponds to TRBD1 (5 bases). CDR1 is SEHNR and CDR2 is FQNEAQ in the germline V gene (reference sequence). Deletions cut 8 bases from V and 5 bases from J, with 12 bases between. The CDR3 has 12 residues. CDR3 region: CASHPHRETQYF. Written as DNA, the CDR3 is TGTGCCAGCCACCCGCACAGGGAGACCCAGTACTTC.

The CDR3 nucleotides are TGCGCCAGCAGCTTGCCTCGACTAGCGGGAGAAGACTGGGTAGATACGCAGTATTTT. Translating gives CASSLPRLAGEDWVDTQYF. This chain connects TRBV5-1 to TRBJ2-3, with 12 bases fitting TRBD2. The germline V gene encodes CDR1 SGHRS and CDR2 YFSETQ. V lost 1 base to trimming and J lost 5 bases; unmatched junction nucleotides: 14. The CDR3 sequence is 19 residues long.